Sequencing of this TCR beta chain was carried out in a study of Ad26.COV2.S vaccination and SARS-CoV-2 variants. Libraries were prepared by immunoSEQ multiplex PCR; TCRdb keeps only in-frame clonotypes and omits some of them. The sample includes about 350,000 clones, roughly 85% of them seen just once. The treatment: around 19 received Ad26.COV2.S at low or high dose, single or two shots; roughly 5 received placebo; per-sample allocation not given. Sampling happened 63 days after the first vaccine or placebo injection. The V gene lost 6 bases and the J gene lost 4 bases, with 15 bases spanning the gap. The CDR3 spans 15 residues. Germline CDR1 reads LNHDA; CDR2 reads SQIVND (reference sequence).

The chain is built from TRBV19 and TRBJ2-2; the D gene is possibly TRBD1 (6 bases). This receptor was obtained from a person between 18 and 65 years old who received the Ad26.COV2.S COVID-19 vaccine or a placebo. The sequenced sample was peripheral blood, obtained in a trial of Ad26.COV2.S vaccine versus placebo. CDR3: CASSPSGQSTGELFF. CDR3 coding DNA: TGTGCCAGTAGCCCAAGCGGACAGTCCACCGGGGAGCTGTTTTTT.